This TCR beta chain was sequenced during a study of T cell responses to AZD1222 COVID-19 vaccine. A note on this clone: Antigen unknown.

Clones were sequenced by immunoSEQ multiplex PCR, and TCRdb holds only the in-frame ones, with some missing. The table lists roughly 65,000 clones, about nine tenths of them singletons. Study conclusions and caveats: Spike-specific TCR depth and breadth grew after two AZD1222 doses. The sample set comprised mostly white British donors with more females, and clonal diversity was possibly underestimated. As reported, nearly half of all spike-specific TCRs target variant regions that are unmutated.

This TCR was recovered from an adult in good health. The source was peripheral blood, collected on day 0 of AZD1222 vaccination.

The DNA for the CDR3 is TGTGCCAGCAGTGAGACTAGCGGGCCAAATGAGCAGTTCTTC. It specifies CASSETSGPNEQFF. J is TRBJ2-1 and V is TRBV6-4; TRBD2 agrees at 10 bases. The V gene's germline CDR1 is MRHNA and CDR2 SNTAGT. V was clipped by 3 bases and J by 7 bases; unmatched bases: 3. The CDR3 covers 14 residues.